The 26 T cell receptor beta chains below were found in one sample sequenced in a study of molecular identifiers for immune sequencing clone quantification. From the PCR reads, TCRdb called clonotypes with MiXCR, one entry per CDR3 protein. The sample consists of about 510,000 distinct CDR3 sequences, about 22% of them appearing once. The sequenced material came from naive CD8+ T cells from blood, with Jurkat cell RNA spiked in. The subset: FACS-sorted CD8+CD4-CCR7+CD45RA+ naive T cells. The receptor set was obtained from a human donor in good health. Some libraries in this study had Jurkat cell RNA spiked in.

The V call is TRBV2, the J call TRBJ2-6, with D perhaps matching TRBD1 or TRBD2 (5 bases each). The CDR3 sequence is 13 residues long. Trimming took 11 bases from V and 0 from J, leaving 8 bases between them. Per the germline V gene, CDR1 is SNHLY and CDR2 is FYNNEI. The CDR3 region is CARGVSGANVLTF. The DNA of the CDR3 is TGTGCCCGAGGGGTCTCTGGGGCCAACGTCCTGACTTTC.

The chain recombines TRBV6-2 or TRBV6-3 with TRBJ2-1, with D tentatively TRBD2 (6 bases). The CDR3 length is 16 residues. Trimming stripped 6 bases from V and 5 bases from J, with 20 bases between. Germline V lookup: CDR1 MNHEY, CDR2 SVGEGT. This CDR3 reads CASSRKPGLGNNEQFF. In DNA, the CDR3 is TGTGCCAGCAGCCGAAAACCGGGACTTGGTAACAATGAGCAGTTCTTC.

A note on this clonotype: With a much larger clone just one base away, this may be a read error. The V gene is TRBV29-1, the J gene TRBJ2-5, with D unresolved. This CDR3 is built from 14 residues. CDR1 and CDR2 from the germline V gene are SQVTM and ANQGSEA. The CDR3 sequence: CSVKRASLQETQCF. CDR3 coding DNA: TGCAGCGTTAAAAGGGCGTCTTTACAAGAGACCCAGTGCTTC.

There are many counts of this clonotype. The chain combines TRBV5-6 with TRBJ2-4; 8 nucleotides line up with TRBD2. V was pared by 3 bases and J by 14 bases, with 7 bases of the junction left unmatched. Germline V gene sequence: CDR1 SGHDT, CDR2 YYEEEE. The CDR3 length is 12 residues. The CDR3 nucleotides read TGTGCCAGCAGCTATGGGACTAGATTTGAGTACTTC. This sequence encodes CASSYGTRFEYF.

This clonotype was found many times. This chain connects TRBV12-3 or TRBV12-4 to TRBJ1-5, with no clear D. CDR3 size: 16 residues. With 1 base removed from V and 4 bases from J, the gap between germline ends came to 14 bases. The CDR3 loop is CASSLEGIGGNQPQHF. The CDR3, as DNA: TGTGCCAGCAGTTTAGAGGGAATCGGCGGGAATCAGCCCCAGCATTTT.

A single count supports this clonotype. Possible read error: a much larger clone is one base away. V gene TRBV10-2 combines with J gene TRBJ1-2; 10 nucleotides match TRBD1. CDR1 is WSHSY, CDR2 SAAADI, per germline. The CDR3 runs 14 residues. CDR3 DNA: TGCGCCAGCAGCGGAGGACAGGGGGTGTATGGCCACACCTTC. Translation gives CASSGGQGVYGHTF.

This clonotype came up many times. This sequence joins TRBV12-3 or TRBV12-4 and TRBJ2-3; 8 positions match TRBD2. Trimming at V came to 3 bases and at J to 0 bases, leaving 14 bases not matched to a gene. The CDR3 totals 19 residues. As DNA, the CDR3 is TGTGCCAGCAGTTTTCCCCCCTCTGGCGGGGGGTCTAGCACAGATACGCAGTATTTT. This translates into CASSFPPSGGGSSTDTQYF.

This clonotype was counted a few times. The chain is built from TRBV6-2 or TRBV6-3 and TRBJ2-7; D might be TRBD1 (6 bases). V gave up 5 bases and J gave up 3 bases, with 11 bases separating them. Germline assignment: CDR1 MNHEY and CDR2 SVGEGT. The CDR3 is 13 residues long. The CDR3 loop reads CASSPGTIYEQYF. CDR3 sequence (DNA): TGTGCCAGCAGTCCCGGGACAATCTACGAGCAGTACTTC.

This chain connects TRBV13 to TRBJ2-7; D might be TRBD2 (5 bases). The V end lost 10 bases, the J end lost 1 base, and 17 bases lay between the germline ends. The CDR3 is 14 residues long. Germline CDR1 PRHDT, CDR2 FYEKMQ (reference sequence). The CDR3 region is CATSQRDPSYEQYF. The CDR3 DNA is TGTGCCACCTCGCAGAGGGATCCATCCTACGAGCAGTACTTC.

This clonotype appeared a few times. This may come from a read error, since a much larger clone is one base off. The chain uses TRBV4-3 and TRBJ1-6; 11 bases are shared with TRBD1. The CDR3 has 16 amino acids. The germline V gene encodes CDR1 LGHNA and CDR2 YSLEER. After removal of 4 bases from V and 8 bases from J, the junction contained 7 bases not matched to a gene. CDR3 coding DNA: TGCGCCAGCAGCCTGGACAGGGGGCGCAAAGATTCACCCCTCCACTTT. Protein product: CASSLDRGRKDSPLHF.

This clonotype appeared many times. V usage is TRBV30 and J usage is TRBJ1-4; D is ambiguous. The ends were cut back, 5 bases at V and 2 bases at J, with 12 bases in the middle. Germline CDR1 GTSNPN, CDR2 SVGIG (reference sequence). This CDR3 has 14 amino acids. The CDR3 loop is CAWSRDSTNEKLFF. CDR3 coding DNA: TGTGCCTGGTCCCGGGATTCGACTAATGAAAAACTGTTTTTT.

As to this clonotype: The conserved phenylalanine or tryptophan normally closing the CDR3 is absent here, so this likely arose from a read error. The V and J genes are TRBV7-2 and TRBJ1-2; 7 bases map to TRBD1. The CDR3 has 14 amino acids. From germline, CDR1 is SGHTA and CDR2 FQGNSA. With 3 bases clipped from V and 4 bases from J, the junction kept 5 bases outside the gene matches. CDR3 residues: CASSLDAGGYGYTS. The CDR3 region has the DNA TGTGCCAGCAGCTTGGATGCAGGGGGCTATGGCTACACCTCC.

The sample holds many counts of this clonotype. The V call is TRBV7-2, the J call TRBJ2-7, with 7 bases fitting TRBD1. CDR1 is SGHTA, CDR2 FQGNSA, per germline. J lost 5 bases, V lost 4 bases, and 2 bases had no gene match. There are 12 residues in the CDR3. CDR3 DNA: TGTGCCAGCAGCTCGGGACAGCACGAGCAGTACTTC. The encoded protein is CASSSGQHEQYF.

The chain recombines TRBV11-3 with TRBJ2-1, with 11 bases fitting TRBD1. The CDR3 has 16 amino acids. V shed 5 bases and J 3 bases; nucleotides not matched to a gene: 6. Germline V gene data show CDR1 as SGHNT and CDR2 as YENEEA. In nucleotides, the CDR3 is TGTGCCAGCAGCCCGAGGGACAGGGGGAGCTACAATGAGCAGTTCTTC. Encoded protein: CASSPRDRGSYNEQFF.

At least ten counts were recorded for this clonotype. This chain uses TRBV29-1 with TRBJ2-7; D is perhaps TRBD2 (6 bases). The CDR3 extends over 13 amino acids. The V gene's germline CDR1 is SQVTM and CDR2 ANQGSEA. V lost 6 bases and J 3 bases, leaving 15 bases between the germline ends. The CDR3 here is CSVGGPGDYEQYF. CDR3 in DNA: TGCAGCGTAGGAGGGCCTGGGGACTACGAGCAGTACTTC.

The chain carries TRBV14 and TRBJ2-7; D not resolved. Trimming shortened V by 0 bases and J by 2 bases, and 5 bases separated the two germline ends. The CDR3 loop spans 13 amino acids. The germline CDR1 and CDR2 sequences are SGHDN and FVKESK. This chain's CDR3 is CASSQENPYEQYF. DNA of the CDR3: TGTGCCAGCAGCCAAGAGAATCCCTACGAGCAGTACTTC.

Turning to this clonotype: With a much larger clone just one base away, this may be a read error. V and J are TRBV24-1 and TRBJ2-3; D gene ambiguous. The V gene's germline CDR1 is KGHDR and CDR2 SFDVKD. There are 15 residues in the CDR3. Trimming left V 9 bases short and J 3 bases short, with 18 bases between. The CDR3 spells CATFTPRPVTDTQYF. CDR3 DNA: TGTGCCACCTTCACCCCCCGGCCCGTGACAGATACGCAGTATTTT.

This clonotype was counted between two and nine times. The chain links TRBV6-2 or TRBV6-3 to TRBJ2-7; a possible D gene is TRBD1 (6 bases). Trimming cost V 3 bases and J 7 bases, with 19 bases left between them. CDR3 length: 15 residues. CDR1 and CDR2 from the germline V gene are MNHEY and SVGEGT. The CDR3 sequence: CASSYLGAPGVEQYF. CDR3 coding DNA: TGTGCCAGCAGTTATCTGGGGGCTCCAGGGGTGGAGCAGTACTTC.

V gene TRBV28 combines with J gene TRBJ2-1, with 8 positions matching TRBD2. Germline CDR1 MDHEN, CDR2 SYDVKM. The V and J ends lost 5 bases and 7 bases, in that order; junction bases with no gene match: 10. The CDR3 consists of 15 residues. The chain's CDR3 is CASSPRPGGVNEQFF. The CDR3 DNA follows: TGTGCCAGCAGTCCTCGACCGGGAGGGGTTAATGAGCAGTTCTTC.

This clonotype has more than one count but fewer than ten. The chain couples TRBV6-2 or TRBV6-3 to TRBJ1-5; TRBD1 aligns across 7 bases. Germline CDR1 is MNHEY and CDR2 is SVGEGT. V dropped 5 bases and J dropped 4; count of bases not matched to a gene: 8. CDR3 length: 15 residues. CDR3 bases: TGTGCCAGCAGTCACCCCGACAGGGTAAATCAGCCCCAGCATTTT. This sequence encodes CASSHPDRVNQPQHF.

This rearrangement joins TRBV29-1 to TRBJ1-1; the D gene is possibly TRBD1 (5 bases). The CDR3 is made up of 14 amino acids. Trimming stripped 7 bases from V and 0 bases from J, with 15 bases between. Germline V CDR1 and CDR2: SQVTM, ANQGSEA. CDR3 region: CSADWGGVNTEAFF. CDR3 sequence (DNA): TGCAGCGCCGACTGGGGAGGGGTGAACACTGAAGCTTTCTTT.

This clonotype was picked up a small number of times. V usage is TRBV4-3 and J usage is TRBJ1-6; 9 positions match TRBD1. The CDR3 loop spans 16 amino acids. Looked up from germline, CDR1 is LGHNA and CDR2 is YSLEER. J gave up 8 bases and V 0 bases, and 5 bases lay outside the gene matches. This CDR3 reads CASSQDTGGGYSPLHF. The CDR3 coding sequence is TGCGCCAGCAGCCAAGATACAGGGGGCGGATATTCACCCCTCCACTTT.

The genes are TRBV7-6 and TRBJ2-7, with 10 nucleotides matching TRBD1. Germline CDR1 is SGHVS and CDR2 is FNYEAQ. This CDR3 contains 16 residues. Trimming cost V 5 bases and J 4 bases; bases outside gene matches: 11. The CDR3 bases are TGTGCCAGCAGCGCAGGAGAGGGGGACAGGGGATACGAGCAGTACTTC. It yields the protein CASSAGEGDRGYEQYF.

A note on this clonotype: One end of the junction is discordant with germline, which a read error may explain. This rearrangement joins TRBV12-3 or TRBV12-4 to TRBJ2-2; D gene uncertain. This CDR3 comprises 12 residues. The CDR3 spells CVSSPSVGELFF. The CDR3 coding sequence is TGTGTCAGCAGCCCCTCGGTAGGGGAGCTGTTTTTT.

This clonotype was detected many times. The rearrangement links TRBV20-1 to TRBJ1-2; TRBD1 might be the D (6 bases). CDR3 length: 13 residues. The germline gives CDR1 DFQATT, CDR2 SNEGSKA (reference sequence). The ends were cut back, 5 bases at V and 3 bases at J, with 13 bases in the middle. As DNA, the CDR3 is TGCAGTGCTTACAGGGACGACGACTATGGCTACACCTTC. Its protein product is CSAYRDDDYGYTF.

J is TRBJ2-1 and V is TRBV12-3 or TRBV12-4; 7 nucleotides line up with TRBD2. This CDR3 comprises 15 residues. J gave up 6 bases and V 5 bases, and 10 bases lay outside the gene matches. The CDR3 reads CASSNSGAPGNEQFF. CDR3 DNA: TGTGCCAGCAGTAACAGCGGGGCCCCCGGCAATGAGCAGTTCTTC.